This entry features one T cell receptor beta chain sequence. The target antigen is unknown. The source of the sample is a study of beta chain features in type 1 diabetes. Blood was collected once per donor into heparin, averaging about 110 mL. Study-level findings and limits: VDJ junctions sequenced from type 1 diabetes patients showed fewer insertions and more deletions.

The CDR3 is made up of 15 amino acids. V lost 2 bases, J lost 6 bases, and 9 bases stayed unmatched. Germline V gene sequence: CDR1 MNHNY, CDR2 SVGAGI (reference sequence). The investigators reverse transcribed all of the isolated RNA, so they sequenced expressed TCRB transcripts. TCRdb's copy holds only in-frame clones and misses some; the assay was immunoSEQ multiplex PCR. The sample lists over 300,000 clones, less than 10% seen once, with less than 0.45% in the top ten. Specimen: central memory CD4+ T cells from blood. This clonotype originated in a young woman in good health. V usage is TRBV6-6 and J usage is TRBJ2-7; 8 nucleotides align to TRBD2. In DNA form, the CDR3 reads TGTGCCAGCAGTTACCCGAGTAGCGGGATTAGCGAGCAGTACTTC. Its translation is CASSYPSSGISEQYF.